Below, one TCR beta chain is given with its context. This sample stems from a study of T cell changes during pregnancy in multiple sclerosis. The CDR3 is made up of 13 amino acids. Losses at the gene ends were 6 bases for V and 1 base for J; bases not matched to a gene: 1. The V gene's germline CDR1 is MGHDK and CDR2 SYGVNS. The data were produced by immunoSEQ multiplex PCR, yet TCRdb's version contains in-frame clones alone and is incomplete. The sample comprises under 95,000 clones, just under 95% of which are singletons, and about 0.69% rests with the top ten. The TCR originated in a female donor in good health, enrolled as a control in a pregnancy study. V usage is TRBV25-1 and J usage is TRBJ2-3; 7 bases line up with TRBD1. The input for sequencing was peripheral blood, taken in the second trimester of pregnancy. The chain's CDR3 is CASRGTGTDTQYF. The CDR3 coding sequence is TGTGCCAGCAGGGGGACAGGCACAGATACGCAGTATTTT.